This T cell receptor beta chain comes out of a study of blood T cell repertoires in COVID-19 (dated by TCRdb to the early 2020s). Regarding the research as a whole: Samples covering the acute and convalescent phases of COVID-19 were provided by collaborators in the United States, Italy and Spain. The material from the prospective study consisted of cDNA or gDNA derived from T cells, B-cell-depleted T cells, or PBMCs. The sample metadata nearly always contained a de-identified subject ID, COVID-19 status, age in years and sex. A freely available public database, intended as a resource for researchers studying the immune response to SARS-CoV-2, is where the repertoires were released. Where available, HLA class I and class II types were taken from metadata supplied by the sample provider and were not determined by assay-based typing. The samples were drawn from the first 160 participants of the ongoing ImmuneRACE study and from some 1,300 subjects provided by 6 global collaborators. Deeply sampled blood TCRbeta repertoires from subjects exposed to, actively infected with, or recovered from COVID-19 were included in the dataset.

This clone occurred once. This clone's antigen is unknown. There are no base qualities to consult, and no much larger clone falls within one base. Overall results and qualifications from the work: The amount of clinical and demographic metadata varied by source and participant and was provided uncurated.

One collaborating source in Seattle enrolled patients while the patients were actively infected and followed the patients over time throughout the course of disease. The collaborating institutions used their own protocols to collect whole blood in K2EDTA tubes. For TCRbeta analysis, collaborators shipped samples in one of three forms: frozen whole blood, isolated PBMCs, or DNA extracted from either of those sample types. TCRbeta CDR3 regions were amplified from genomic DNA by means of the immunoSEQ Assay, a bias-controlled multiplex PCR. As for the original processing: The number of nucleated cells in each sample was estimated by amplification of reference gene primers within the assay. Sequence reads were collapsed and filtered to measure the absolute abundance of every unique TCRbeta CDR3 rearrangement. For each sample, productive Simpson clonality was calculated as the square root of Simpson's diversity index over productive rearrangements. Imported from immuneACCESS, the table was reduced by TCRdb to in-frame sequences with V and J called. These copies leave out some clones; in studies compared against another copy, an unresolved V gene accounts for under half, and the cause of the remainder is not known. That table supplies the V and J calls and clone size; D and trimming were determined from the DNA. The sample data list 450,000 or so clones, and around 89% of these were observed just once. Less than 2% of the sample is held by the ten biggest clonotypes.

V was cut back by 4 bases and J by 6 bases, leaving a gap of 12 bases between them. CDR1 SGHTA and CDR2 FQGNSA were looked up in the germline V gene. The CDR3 runs 14 residues from the cysteine to the phenylalanine. This entry keeps only the CDR3 DNA: 42 bases, framed from base 1. The TCR sequence derives from a woman between 35 and 50 years old with COVID-19, enrolled during active disease. The sequence is built from TRBV7-2 and TRBJ1-4, with the D gene uncertain. The sample consisted of peripheral blood. The CDR3 has the sequence CASSSSFGDEKLFF. The sequenced DNA is TGTGCCAGCAGCTCTTCTTTCGGAGATGAAAAACTGTTTTTT.